The clone carrying this T cell receptor beta chain was found a few times. TCRdb used MiXCR to reprocess the RT-PCR reads, holding one entry per CDR3 protein. The table includes 390,000 or so distinct CDR3 sequences, 15% to 20% detected once. V lost 0 bases, J lost 0 bases, and 7 bases lay in between. The CDR3 loop spans 15 amino acids. Germline CDR1 reads MNHEY; CDR2 reads SVGEGT. This specimen belongs to a study of patients and donors after allogeneic stem cell transplantation. The sequence was collected from a human donor who was either an allogeneic HSCT recipient or a stem cell or donor lymphocyte infusion donor (not recorded which). It is not recorded whose cells these are; they may come from a transplant donor. This chain connects TRBV6-2 or TRBV6-3 to TRBJ2-3; D call uncertain. The sample consisted of blood, either unsorted or a sorted T cell fraction (not recorded which). For the CDR3, the DNA is TGTGCCAGCAGTTACTCTGCTTCAAGCACAGATACGCAGTATTTT. This sequence encodes CASSYSASSTDTQYF.